This T cell receptor beta chain was identified during a study of regulatory T cells in long-lasting Graves disease. This CDR3 is 15 amino acids long. Deletions cut 0 bases from V and 6 bases from J, with 11 bases between. CDR1 is LGHNT and CDR2 is FRNRAP in the germline V gene. Libraries of TCR beta came from iRepertoire HTBI primers plus Arm-PCR of CDR3 regions. TCRdb independently ran MiXCR on the multiplex PCR reads; one entry per CDR3 protein. The sample lists roughly 450,000 distinct CDR3 sequences; about 22% were seen once. Turning to this clonotype: Its specificity is unknown.

General observations from the study: The study found TRBV28, TRBJ1-2 and TRBJ2-5 favored in persistent disease. Lower TCR diversity was seen in persistent Graves' patients than in newly diagnosed ones. A greater number of public clonotypes (under 3,000) was shared by persistent patients than by new patients (approximately 880).

The time point is: persistent/refractory GD, antithyroid drugs over 5 years with positive TRAb. RNA isolated from PBMCs was used to make the TCR library. The receptor was derived from a female donor with Graves disease. Sequences were derived from peripheral blood mononuclear cells (PBMCs), sampled when the disease was refractory, from a patient treated with antithyroid drugs. The chain uses TRBV12-5 and TRBJ2-2; D is uncertain. The CDR3 nucleotides are TGTGCTAGTGGTTTGGTACATGGGTATGCCGGGGAGCTGTTTTTT. Encoded protein: CASGLVHGYAGELFF.